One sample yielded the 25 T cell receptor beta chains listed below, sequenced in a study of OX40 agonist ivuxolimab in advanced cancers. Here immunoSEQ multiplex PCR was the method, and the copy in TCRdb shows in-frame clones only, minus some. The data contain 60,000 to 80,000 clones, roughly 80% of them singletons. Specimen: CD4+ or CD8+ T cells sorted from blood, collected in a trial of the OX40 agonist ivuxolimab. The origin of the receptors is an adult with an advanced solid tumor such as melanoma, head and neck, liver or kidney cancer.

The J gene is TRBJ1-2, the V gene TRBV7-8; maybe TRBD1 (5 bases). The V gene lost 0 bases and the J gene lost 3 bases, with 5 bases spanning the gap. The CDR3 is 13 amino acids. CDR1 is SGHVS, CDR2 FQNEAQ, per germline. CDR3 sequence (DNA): TGTGCCAGCAGCTTAGCCAGGGACTATGGCTACACCTTC. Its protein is CASSLARDYGYTF. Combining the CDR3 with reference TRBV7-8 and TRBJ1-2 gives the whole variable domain GAGVSQSPRYKVAKRGQDVALRCDPISGHVSLFWYQQALGQGPEFLTYFQNEAQLDKSGLPSDRFFAERPEGSVSTLKIQRTQQEDSAVYLCASSLARDYGYTFGSGTRLTVV.

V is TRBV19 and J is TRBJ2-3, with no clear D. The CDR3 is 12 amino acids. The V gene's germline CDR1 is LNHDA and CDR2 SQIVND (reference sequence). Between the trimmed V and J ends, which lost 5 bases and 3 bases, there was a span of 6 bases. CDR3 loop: CASSLATDTQYF. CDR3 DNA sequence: TGTGCCAGTAGTTTGGCGACAGATACGCAGTATTTT.

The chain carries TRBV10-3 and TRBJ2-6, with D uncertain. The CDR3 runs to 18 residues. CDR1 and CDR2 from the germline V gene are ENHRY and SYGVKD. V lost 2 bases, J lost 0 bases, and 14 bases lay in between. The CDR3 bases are TGTGCCATCAGTGAGCCTTCAGACACCGCCTCTGGGGCCAACGTCCTGACTTTC. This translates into CAISEPSDTASGANVLTF.

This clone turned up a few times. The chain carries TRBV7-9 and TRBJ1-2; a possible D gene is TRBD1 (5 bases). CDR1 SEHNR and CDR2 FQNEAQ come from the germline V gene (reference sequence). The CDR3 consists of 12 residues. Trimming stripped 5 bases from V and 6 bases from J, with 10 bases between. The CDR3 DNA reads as TGTGCCAGCAGCCCGACAGCTGATGGCTACACCTTC. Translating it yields CASSPTADGYTF.

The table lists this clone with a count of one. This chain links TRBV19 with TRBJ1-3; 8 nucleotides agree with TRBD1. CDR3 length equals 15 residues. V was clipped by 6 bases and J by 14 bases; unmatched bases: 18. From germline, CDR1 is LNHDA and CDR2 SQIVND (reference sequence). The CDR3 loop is CASSPGTGRRSDLYF. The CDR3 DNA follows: TGTGCCAGTAGCCCCGGGACAGGCCGGCGATCCGACCTATATTTT. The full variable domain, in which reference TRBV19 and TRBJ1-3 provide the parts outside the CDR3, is DGGITQSPKYLFRKEGQNVTLSCEQNLNHDAMYWYRQDPGQGLRLIYYSQIVNDFQKGDIAEGYSVSREKKESFPLTVTSAQKNPTAFYLCASSPGTGRRSDLYFGEGSWLTVV.

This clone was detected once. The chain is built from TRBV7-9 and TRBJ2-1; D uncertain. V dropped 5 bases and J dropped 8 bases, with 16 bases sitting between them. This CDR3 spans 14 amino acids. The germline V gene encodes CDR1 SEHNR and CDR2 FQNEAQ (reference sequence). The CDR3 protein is CASSDYPSTDEQFF. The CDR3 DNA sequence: TGTGCCAGCAGCGATTATCCTAGTACCGATGAGCAGTTCTTC. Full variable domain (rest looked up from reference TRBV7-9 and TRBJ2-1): DTGVSQNPRHKITKRGQNVTFRCDPISEHNRLYWYRQTLGQGPEFLTYFQNEAQLEKSRLLSDRFSAERPKGSFSTLEIQRTEQGDSAMYLCASSDYPSTDEQFFGPGTRLTVL.

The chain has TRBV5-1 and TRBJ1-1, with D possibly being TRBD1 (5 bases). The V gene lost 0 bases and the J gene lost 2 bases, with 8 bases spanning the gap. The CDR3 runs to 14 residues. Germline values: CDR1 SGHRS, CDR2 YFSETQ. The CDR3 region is CASSLGGVNTEAFF. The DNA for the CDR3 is TGCGCCAGCAGCTTGGGAGGGGTAAACACTGAAGCTTTCTTT. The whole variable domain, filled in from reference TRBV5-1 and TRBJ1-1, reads KAGVTQTPRYLIKTRGQQVTLSCSPISGHRSVSWYQQTPGQGLQFLFEYFSETQRNKGNFPGRFSGRQFSNSRSEMNVSTLELGDSALYLCASSLGGVNTEAFFGQGTRLTVV.

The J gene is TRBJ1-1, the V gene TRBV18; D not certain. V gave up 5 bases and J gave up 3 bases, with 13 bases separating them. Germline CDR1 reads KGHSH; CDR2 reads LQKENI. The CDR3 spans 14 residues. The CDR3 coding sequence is TGTGCCAGCTCATCGAGCAACTGGGACACTGAAGCTTTCTTT. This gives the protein CASSSSNWDTEAFF.

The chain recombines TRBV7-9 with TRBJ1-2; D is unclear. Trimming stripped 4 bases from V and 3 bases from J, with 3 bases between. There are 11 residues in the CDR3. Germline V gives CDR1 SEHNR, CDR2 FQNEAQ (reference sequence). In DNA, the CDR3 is TGTGCCAGCAGCTCCTACTATGGCTACACCTTC. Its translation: CASSSYYGYTF.

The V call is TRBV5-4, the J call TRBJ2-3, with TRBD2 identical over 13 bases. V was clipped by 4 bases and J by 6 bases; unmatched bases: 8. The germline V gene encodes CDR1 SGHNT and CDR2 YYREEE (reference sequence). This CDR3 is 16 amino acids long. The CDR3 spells CASSPGTSGIGDTQYF. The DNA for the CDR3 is TGTGCCAGCAGCCCGGGGACTAGCGGGATCGGTGATACGCAGTATTTT.

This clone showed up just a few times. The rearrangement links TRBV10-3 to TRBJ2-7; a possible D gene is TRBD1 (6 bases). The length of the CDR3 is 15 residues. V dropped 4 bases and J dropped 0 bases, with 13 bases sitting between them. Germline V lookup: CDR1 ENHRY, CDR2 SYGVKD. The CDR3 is CAISAGAKISYEQYF. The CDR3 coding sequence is TGTGCCATCAGTGCAGGGGCGAAGATCTCCTACGAGCAGTACTTC.

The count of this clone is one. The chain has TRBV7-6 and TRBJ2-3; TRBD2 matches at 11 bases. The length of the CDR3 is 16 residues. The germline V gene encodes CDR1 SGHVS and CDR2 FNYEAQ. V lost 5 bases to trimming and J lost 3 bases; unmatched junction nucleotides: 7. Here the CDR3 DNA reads TGTGCCAGCAGCCCTACTAGCGGGAGAAGAACAGATACGCAGTATTTT. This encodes CASSPTSGRRTDTQYF.

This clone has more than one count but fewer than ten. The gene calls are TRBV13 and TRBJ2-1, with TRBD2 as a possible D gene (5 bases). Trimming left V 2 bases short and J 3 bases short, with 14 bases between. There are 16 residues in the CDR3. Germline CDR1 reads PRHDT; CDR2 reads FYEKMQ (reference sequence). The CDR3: CASSLSEGEDYNEQFF. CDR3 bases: TGTGCCAGCAGCTTATCCGAGGGAGAGGACTACAATGAGCAGTTCTTC.

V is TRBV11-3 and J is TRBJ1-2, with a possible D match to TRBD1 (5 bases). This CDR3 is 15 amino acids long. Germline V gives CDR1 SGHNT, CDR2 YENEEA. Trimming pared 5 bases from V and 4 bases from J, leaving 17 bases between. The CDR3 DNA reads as TGTGCCAGCAGCCATGGGTTTGCAGGGACCTATGGCTACACCTTC. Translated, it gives CASSHGFAGTYGYTF.

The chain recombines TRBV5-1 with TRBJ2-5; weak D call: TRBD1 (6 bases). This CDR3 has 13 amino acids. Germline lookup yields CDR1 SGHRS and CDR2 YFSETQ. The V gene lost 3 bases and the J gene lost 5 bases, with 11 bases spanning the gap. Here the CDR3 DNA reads TGCGCCAGCAGCTCTGACCAGGGGGAGACCCAGTACTTC. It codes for CASSSDQGETQYF.

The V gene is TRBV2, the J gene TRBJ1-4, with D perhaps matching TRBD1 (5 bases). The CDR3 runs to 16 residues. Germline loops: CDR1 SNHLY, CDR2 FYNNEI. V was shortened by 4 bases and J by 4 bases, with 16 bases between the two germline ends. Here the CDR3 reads CASSGPTEGYNEKLFF. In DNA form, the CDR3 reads TGTGCCAGCAGTGGCCCGACAGAAGGTTATAATGAAAAACTGTTTTTT.

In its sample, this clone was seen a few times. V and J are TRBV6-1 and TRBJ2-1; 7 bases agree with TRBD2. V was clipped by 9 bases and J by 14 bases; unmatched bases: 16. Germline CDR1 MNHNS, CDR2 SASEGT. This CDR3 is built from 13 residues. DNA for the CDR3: TGTGCCAGTTCGGGGGACTACCGGGACTTAGAGTTCTTC. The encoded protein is CASSGDYRDLEFF.

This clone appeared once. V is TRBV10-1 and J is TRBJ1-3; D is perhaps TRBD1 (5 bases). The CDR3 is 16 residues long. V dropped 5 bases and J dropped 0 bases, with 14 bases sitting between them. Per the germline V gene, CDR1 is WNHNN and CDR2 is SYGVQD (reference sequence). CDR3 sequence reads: CASSTDRLDSGNTIYF. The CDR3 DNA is TGCGCCAGCAGTACCGACAGACTAGACTCTGGAAACACCATATATTTT.

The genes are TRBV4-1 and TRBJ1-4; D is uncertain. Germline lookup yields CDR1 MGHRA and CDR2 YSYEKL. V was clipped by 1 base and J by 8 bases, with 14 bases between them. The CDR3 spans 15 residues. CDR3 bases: TGCGCCAGCAGCCAAGTGAGGTCAGGTGGAGAAAAACTGTTTTTT. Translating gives CASSQVRSGGEKLFF.

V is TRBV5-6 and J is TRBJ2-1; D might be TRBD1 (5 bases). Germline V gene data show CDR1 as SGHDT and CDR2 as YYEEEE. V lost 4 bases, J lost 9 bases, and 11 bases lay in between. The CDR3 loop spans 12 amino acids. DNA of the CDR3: TGTGCCAGCAGCAGGCGGACAATTGAGCAGTTCTTC. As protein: CASSRRTIEQFF.

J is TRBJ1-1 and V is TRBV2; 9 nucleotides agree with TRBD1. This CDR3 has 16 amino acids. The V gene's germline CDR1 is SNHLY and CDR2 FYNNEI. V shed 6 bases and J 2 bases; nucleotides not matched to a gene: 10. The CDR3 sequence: CASRAGDRAKNTEAFF. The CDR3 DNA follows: TGTGCCAGCAGAGCCGGGGACAGGGCGAAAAACACTGAAGCTTTCTTT.

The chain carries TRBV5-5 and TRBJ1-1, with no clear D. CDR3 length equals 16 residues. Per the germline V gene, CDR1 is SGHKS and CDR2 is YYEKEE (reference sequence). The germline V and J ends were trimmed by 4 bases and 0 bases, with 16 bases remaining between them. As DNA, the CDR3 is TGTGCCAGCAGCAGGTACACAACCCCAATGAACACTGAAGCTTTCTTT. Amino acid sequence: CASSRYTTPMNTEAFF.

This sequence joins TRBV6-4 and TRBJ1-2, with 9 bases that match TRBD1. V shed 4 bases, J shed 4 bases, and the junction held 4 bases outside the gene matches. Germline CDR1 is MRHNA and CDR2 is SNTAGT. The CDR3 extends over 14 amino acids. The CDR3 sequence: CASSVGQGSYGYTF. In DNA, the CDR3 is TGTGCCAGCAGTGTCGGACAGGGGAGCTATGGCTACACCTTC.

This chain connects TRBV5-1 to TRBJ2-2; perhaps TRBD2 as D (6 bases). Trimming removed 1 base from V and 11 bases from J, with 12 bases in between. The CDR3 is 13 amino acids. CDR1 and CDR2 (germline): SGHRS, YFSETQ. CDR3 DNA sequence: TGCGCCAGCAGCTTGCCGAGCGGGTCCGAGCTGTTTTTT. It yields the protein CASSLPSGSELFF.

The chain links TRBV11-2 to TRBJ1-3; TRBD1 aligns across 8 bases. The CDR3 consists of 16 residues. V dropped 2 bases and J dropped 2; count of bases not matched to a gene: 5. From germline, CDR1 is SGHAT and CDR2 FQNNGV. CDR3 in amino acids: CASSLSGQGTGNTIYF. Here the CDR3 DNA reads TGTGCCAGCAGCTTATCCGGACAGGGAACTGGAAACACCATATATTTT.